Listed below are T cell receptor beta chains from one sample, sequenced in a study of shared clonotypes between healthy human individuals. The method was immunoSEQ multiplex PCR; TCRdb's version includes in-frame clones alone and lacks a portion of them. The sample lists about 800,000 clones; about 96% were seen once. Sequencing used naive CD8+ T cells sorted from blood. Receptors originate from a man between 25 and 39 years old in good health. Each CDR3 is given with its conserved first and last residue.

v_gene	j_gene	CDR3aa
TRBV27	TRBJ1-2	CASSTGFGYTF
TRBV7-9	TRBJ2-3	CASSAGPGNTDTQYF
TRBV11-2	TRBJ2-1	CASSLTYEQFF
TRBV7-9	TRBJ2-7	CASSLPGTGASYEQYF
TRBV27	TRBJ2-7	CASSSYRTEYEQYF
TRBV28	TRBJ2-7	CASSRLRTGASYEQYF
TRBV7-9	TRBJ2-7	CASETGVSGEQYF
TRBV10-2	TRBJ2-7	CASMGNGYSGARYEQYF
TRBV7-9	TRBJ2-7	CATGTSNGYEQYF
TRBV19	TRBJ2-3	CASSIGAGSTDTQYF
TRBV6-6	TRBJ2-7	CASTSGRKDEQYF
TRBV7-6	TRBJ2-7	CASSLGGLRYEQYF
TRBV10-2	TRBJ2-7	CASSEFRGLNEQYF
TRBV4-3	TRBJ2-1	CASSQDRSAGSYNEQFF
TRBV4-1	TRBJ2-1	CASSPWVAGVLDNEQFF
TRBV5-3	TRBJ1-1	CARSLCPGTRNTEAFF
TRBV4-1	TRBJ2-1	CASSQRGSGEQFF
TRBV19	TRBJ2-1	CASSTDGYNEQFF
TRBV4-2	TRBJ1-2	CASSQDLNYGYTF
TRBV9	TRBJ2-7	CASSVDQGANYEQYF
TRBV19	TRBJ2-2	CASRGWRTNGYANTGELFF
TRBV4-1	TRBJ2-1	CASSHLGGGSPYNEQFF
TRBV19	TRBJ2-1	CASSITSGYNEQFF
TRBV5-1	TRBJ2-2	CASSLRLATGELFF
TRBV28	TRBJ2-1	CASSPIAANEQFF
TRBV7-9	TRBJ1-2	CASSLRSLDSLNYGYTF
TRBV6-1	TRBJ2-1	CASSEALISTSKSYNEQFF
TRBV29-1	TRBJ2-7	CSVDYGTGYEQYF
TRBV2	TRBJ1-1	CASKRWAEAFF
TRBV6-5	TRBJ2-3	CASTRDRTQYF
TRBV6-6	TRBJ2-3	CASSPRRSDTQYF
TRBV7-6	TRBJ2-2	CASSHESGLAITGELFF
TRBV6-1	TRBJ2-7	CASSEANRGGYEQYF
TRBV10-1	TRBJ1-1	CASSLTENTEAFF
TRBV27	TRBJ2-1	CASSLPYRDEQFF
TRBV11-2	TRBJ1-5	CASSFTGSGQPQHF
TRBV9	TRBJ2-3	CASSETSGSTDTQYF
TRBV7-8	TRBJ1-1	CASSFLHRDRENTEAFF
TRBV5-1	TRBJ2-7	CASSLAGQTSELTYEQYF
TRBV5-1	TRBJ2-7	CASSLGQSSYEQYF
TRBV6-5	TRBJ1-1	CASSLGATEAFF
TRBV7-9	TRBJ2-7	CASSLVVYEQYF